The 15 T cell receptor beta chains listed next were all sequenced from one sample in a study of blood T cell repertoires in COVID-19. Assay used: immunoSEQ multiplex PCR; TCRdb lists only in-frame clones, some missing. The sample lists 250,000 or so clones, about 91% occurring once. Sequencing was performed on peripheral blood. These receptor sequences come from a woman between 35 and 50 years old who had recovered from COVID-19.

CDR3 nucleotide sequence: TGCGCCAGCAGCTTGGGGCAGGGGGGTGAAAAACTGTTTTTT. Protein product: CASSLGQGGEKLFF. This sequence joins TRBV5-1 and TRBJ1-4, with 7 positions matching TRBD1. The length of the CDR3 is 14 residues. CDR1 is SGHRS and CDR2 is YFSETQ in the germline V gene. The V segment lost 0 bases and the J segment 7 bases; nucleotides outside the gene matches: 3.

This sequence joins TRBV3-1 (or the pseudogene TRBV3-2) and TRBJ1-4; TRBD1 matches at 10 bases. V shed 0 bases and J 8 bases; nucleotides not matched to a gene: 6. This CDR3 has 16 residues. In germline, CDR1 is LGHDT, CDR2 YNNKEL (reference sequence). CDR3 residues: CASSQDLWDRGEKLFF. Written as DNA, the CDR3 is TGTGCCAGCAGCCAAGATCTTTGGGACAGGGGCGAAAAACTGTTTTTT.

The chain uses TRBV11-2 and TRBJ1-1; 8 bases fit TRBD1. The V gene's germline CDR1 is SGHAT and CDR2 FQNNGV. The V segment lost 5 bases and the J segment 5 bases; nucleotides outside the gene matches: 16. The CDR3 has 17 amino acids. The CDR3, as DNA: TGTGCCAGCAGCCCACAGAGTGTTCGACAGGGGAAAACTGAAGCTTTCTTT. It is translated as CASSPQSVRQGKTEAFF.

CDR3 sequence: CASSSPKTSALSSYEQYV. In DNA form, the CDR3 reads TGTGCCAGCAGCTCACCCAAGACTAGCGCCCTGAGCTCCTACGAGCAGTACGTC. The chain links TRBV12-1 to TRBJ2-7; the table's D call of TRBD2 was not tested on the DNA. TRBV12-1 is flagged as a pseudogene. CDR3 length: 18 residues.

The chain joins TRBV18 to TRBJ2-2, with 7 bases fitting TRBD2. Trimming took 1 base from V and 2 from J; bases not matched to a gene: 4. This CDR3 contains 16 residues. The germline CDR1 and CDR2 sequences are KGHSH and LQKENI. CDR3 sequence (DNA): TGTGCCAGCTCACCACAGCTAGCGGACAACACCGGGGAGCTGTTTTTT. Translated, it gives CASSPQLADNTGELFF.

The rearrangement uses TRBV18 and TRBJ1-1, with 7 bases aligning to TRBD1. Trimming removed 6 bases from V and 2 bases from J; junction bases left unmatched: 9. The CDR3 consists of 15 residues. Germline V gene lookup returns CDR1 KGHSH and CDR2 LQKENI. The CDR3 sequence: CASSQNRGLNTEAFF. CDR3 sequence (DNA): TGTGCCAGCTCGCAGAACAGGGGATTAAACACTGAAGCTTTCTTT. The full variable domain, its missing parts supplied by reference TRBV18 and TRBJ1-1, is NAGVMQNPRHLVRRRGQEARLRCSPMKGHSHVYWYRQLPEEGLKFMVYLQKENIIDESGMPKERFSAEFPKEGPSILRIQQVVRGDSAAYFCASSQNRGLNTEAFFGQGTRLTVV.

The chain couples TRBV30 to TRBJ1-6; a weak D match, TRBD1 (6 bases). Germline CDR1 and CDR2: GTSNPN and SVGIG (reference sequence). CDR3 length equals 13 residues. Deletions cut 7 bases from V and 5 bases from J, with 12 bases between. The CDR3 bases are TGTGCCTCCCGGGACACCAATAATTCACCCCTCCACTTT. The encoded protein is CASRDTNNSPLHF.

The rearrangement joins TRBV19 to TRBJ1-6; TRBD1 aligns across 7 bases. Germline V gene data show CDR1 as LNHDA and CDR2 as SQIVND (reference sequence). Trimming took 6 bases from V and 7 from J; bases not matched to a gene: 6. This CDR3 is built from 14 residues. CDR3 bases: TGTGCCAGTAGAAGGACAGGCCTAAATTCACCCCTCCACTTT. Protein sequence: CASRRTGLNSPLHF.

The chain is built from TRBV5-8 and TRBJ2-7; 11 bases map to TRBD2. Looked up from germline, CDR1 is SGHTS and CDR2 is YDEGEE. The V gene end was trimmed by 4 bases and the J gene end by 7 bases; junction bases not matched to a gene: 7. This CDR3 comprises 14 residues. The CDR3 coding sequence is TGTGCCAGCAGCGTACTAGCGGGGGCGGGTGAGCAGTACGTC. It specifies CASSVLAGAGEQYV.

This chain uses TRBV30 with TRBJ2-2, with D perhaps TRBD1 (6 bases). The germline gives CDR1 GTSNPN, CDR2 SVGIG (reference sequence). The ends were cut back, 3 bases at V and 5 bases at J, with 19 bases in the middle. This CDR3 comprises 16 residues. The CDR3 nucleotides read TGTGCCTGGAGCAAAGATGGACAGCCGGGGACCGGGGAGCTGTTTTTT. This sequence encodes CAWSKDGQPGTGELFF.

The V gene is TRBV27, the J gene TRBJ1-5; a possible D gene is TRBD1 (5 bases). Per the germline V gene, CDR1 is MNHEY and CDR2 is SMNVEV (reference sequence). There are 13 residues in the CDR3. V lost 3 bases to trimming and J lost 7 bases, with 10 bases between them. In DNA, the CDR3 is TGTGCCAGCAGTTTTAAGGGGAACCAGCCCCAGCATTTT. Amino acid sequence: CASSFKGNQPQHF.

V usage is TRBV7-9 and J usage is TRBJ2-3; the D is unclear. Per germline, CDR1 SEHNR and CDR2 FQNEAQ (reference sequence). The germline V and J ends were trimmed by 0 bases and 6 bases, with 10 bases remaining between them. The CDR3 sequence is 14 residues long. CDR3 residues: CASSLALAGDTQYF. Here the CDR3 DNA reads TGTGCCAGCAGCTTAGCGCTTGCAGGTGATACGCAGTATTTT.

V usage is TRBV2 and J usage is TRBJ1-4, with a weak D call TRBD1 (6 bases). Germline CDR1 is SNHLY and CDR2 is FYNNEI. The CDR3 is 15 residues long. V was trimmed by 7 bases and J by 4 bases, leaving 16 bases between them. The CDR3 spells CASTLEGGYNEKLFF. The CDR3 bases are TGTGCCAGCACCCTTGAGGGGGGGTATAATGAAAAACTGTTTTTT.

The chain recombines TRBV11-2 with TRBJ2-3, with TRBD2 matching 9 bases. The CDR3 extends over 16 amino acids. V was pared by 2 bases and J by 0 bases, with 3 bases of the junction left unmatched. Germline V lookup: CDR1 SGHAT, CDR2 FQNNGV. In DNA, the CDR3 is TGTGCCAGCAGCTTATACGCGGGAGGGAGCACAGATACGCAGTATTTT. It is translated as CASSLYAGGSTDTQYF.

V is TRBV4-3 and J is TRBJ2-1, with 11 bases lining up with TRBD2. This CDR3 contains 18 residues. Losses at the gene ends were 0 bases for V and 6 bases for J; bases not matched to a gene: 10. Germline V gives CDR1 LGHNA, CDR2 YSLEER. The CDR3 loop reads CASSQDGVAGGLGNEQFF. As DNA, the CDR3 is TGCGCCAGCAGCCAAGATGGAGTAGCGGGAGGGCTTGGCAATGAGCAGTTCTTC.